This entry is about one T cell receptor (beta chain). Losses at the gene ends were 4 bases for V and 10 bases for J; bases not matched to a gene: 14. The CDR3 loop spans 16 amino acids. Looked up from germline, CDR1 is SGHRS and CDR2 is YFSETQ. This specimen belongs to a study of T cell responses to AZD1222 COVID-19 vaccine. The method was immunoSEQ multiplex PCR; TCRdb's version includes in-frame clones alone and lacks a portion of them. The repertoire holds 90,000 to 150,000 clones, with roughly 90% as singletons. This chain joins TRBV5-1 and TRBJ1-6; 7 bases map to TRBD1. Sequenced material: peripheral blood, taken on day 0 of AZD1222 vaccination. The origin of this receptor is an adult in good health. The CDR3 spells CASSHTTGAQGSPLHF. The CDR3 region has the DNA TGCGCCAGCAGCCATACAACAGGGGCTCAGGGCTCACCCCTCCACTTT.